The rows below give T cell receptor beta chains drawn from one sample of a study of T cells in Graves' hyperthyroidism and ophthalmopathy. A single record per CDR3 protein comes from TCRdb applying MiXCR to the multiplex PCR reads. The data show about 350,000 distinct CDR3 sequences, approximately 19% seen once. The sample was blood. The receptors come from a woman younger than 35 with Graves' hyperthyroidism. Both conserved end residues are part of each CDR3. The order of the fields is D gene, clone size, V gene, J gene, CDR3 DNA, CDR3 protein. The D gene is left open where the match is weak. Clone sizes are given selectively: once, few, many, or a class where the clone is expanded.

>.|many|TRBV6-1|TRBJ1-2
TGTGCCAGCAGTGAAATTGGTGACGGACAAGGCTACACCTTC
CASSEIGDGQGYTF
>.|many|TRBV7-8|TRBJ1-3
TGTGCCAGCAGCTTAGGTACGGGGAGTAACACCATATATTTT
CASSLGTGSNTIYF
>TRBD2|.|TRBV15|TRBJ2-2
TGTGCCACCAGTTATCGTCTAGCGGGACCCGGGGAGCTGTTTTTT
CATSYRLAGPGELFF
>TRBD2|few|TRBV19|TRBJ2-7
TGTGCCAGTAGCCCTAGCGGGGGGGCGGTCGAGCAGTACTTC
CASSPSGGAVEQYF
>.|many|TRBV20-1|TRBJ1-5
TGCAGTGCTAGAGTCCTAGGGGTAACCCGCGATCAGCCCCAGCATTTT
CSARVLGVTRDQPQHF
>.|many|TRBV28|TRBJ2-5
TGTGCCAGCAGTTTCTTTCGGGGGGTTGGGACAGGCAAAGAGACCCAGTACTTC
CASSFFRGVGTGKETQYF
>TRBD2|many|TRBV15|TRBJ2-6
TGTGCCACCAGCAGAGGCGGAGGGAGGGGTGGGGCCAACGTCCTGACTTTC
CATSRGGGRGGANVLTF
>.|many|TRBV6-1|TRBJ1-1
TGTGCCAGCAGTGAACCCGCTTTGAACACTGAAGCTTTCTTT
CASSEPALNTEAFF
>.|few|TRBV12-3/TRBV12-4|TRBJ2-3
TGTGCCAGCAGTTTTATCGGGAGCACAGATACGCAGTATTTT
CASSFIGSTDTQYF
>TRBD2|many|TRBV6-2/TRBV6-3|TRBJ2-7
TGTGCCAGCAGTTACTCTAGCGGGGGCCCGTACGAGCAGTACTTC
CASSYSSGGPYEQYF
>TRBD1|.|TRBV11-1|TRBJ1-2
TGTGCCAGCAGCTTAGAGGGGACAGAGAGGGGCTATGGCTACACCTTC
CASSLEGTERGYGYTF
>.|many|TRBV24-1|TRBJ1-2
TGTGCCACCAGTGATAGTTGGGATGAGAACTATGGCTACACCTTC
CATSDSWDENYGYTF
>TRBD2|.|TRBV4-2|TRBJ2-7
TGTGCCAGCAGCCGACGATCCGGGACTAGCGTACCCTACGAGCAGTACTTC
CASSRRSGTSVPYEQYF
>TRBD1|few|TRBV18|TRBJ1-1
TGTGCCAGCTCACCACGGTCCTTCTGGACAGGGGGCCTTGTGGACACTGAAGCTTTCTTT
CASSPRSFWTGGLVDTEAFF
>.|many|TRBV28|TRBJ2-6
TGTGCCAGCAGTTTAACGGGGAGGTCTGGGGCCAACGTCCTGACTTTC
CASSLTGRSGANVLTF
>.|few|TRBV4-1|TRBJ1-3
TGCGCCAGCAGCCAAGCACATAACTCTGGAAACACCATATATTTT
CASSQAHNSGNTIYF
>TRBD2|many|TRBV11-2|TRBJ2-5
TGTGCCAGCACCGGGACTAGCGGGGGGGCCGGGGGAGAGACCCAGTACTTC
CASTGTSGGAGGETQYF
>.|few|TRBV20-1|TRBJ2-4
TGCAGTGTTAGGATAGCCAAAAACATTCAGTACTTC
CSVRIAKNIQYF
>TRBD1|.|TRBV28|TRBJ1-2
TGTGCCAGCAGTCCTATCCCGGACAGGGCATTTCCTAACTATGGCTACACCTTC
CASSPIPDRAFPNYGYTF
>TRBD2|few|TRBV12-3/TRBV12-4|TRBJ2-5
TGTGCCAGCAGTTCGTGGACTAGCGGGGGGATCGGGGAGACCCAGTACTTC
CASSSWTSGGIGETQYF
>TRBD2|.|TRBV3-1|TRBJ2-7
TGTGCCAGCAGCCCACTAGCGGGGGCTACCTACGAGCAGTACTTC
CASSPLAGATYEQYF
>.|many|TRBV28|TRBJ1-2
TGTGCCACCCATCTACGGGGGAACTATGGCTACACCTTC
CATHLRGNYGYTF
>.|few|TRBV29-1|TRBJ2-2
TGCAGCGTTAAATGGTCCATCGGGAACACCGGGGAGCTGTTTTTT
CSVKWSIGNTGELFF
>.|many|TRBV6-1|TRBJ2-7
TGTGCCAGCAGCGAAAAGTCAGGGCGAGGCGACGAGCAGTACTTC
CASSEKSGRGDEQYF
>.|many|TRBV6-4|TRBJ2-7
TGTGCCAGCAGTGACCCGACAGGTTCGATTTCCTACGAGCAGTACTTC
CASSDPTGSISYEQYF
>TRBD1|few|TRBV29-1|TRBJ1-2
TGCAGCGGCGGACAGGGAGAAGGCTACACCTTC
CSGGQGEGYTF
>TRBD1|.|TRBV27|TRBJ1-1
TGTGCCAGCAGTTCGACCGGGACAGCAAACACTGAAGCTTTCTTT
CASSSTGTANTEAFF
>TRBD1|.|TRBV5-1|TRBJ2-5
TGCGCCAGCAGCTTGGCGCCGGGACAGGGGGAAGAGACCCAGTACTTC
CASSLAPGQGEETQYF
>TRBD1|.|TRBV11-2|TRBJ1-1
TGTGCCAGCAGTTTCAACTCGGGACAGGGAAACACTGAAGCTTTCTTT
CASSFNSGQGNTEAFF
>TRBD1|.|TRBV6-1|TRBJ2-7
TGTGCCAGCAGTACCGGGACAGTGTTCTCCTACGAGCAGTACTTC
CASSTGTVFSYEQYF
>.|many|TRBV20-1|TRBJ1-1
TGCAGTGCTACGACAGGGAACACTGAAGCTTTCTTT
CSATTGNTEAFF
>.|few|TRBV18|TRBJ1-5
TGTGCCAGCTCCCGCCGGGGGGGTGGAAGCAATCAGCCCCAGCATTTT
CASSRRGGGSNQPQHF
>.|few|TRBV6-5|TRBJ1-2
TGTGCCAGCAGTTACCTCAGGACAGTGGGCAGCTATGGTTACACCTTC
CASSYLRTVGSYGYTF
>.|many|TRBV28|TRBJ2-7
TGTGCCAGCAGTTTGAAAGAAAGCTCCTACGAGCAGTACTTC
CASSLKESSYEQYF
>.|.|TRBV20-1|TRBJ2-7
TGCAGTGTCAAAATTAGAGGGATCGAGCAGTACTTC
CSVKIRGIEQYF
>TRBD1|many|TRBV27|TRBJ1-2
TGTGCCAGCAGTTTATTGGGACAGGGATTCTATGGCTACACCTTC
CASSLLGQGFYGYTF
>.|many|TRBV11-2|TRBJ2-6
TGTGCCAGCAGTTTACAAGAGGGCTCTGGGGCCAACGTCCTGACTTTC
CASSLQEGSGANVLTF
>TRBD1|few|TRBV4-1|TRBJ1-5
TGCGCCAGCAGCCAAGGACAACAGGGGCCACGGTATAGCAATCAGCCCCAGCATTTT
CASSQGQQGPRYSNQPQHF
>.|many|TRBV12-3/TRBV12-4|TRBJ2-5
TGTGCCAGCACCCCGGACGGATGGGAGACCCAGTACTTC
CASTPDGWETQYF
>.|few|TRBV18|TRBJ2-7
TGTGCCAGCTCACCGTATCCGGGACGACAGTACTTC
CASSPYPGRQYF
>.|many|TRBV6-1|TRBJ1-2
TGTGCCAGCAGGGAAACAGGTCGCTCCTATGGCTACACCTTC
CASRETGRSYGYTF
>.|many|TRBV6-1|TRBJ1-2
TGTGCCAGCAGTGAAAGGCTAGTAGGAGGGGTGTATGGCTACACCTTC
CASSERLVGGVYGYTF
>TRBD2|many|TRBV30|TRBJ2-4
TGTGCCTGGAGTGGGGCGGGGGGGCCGGACATTCAGTACTTC
CAWSGAGGPDIQYF
>.|many|TRBV25-1|TRBJ2-5
TGTGCCAGCAGTGAATACGGGGGCAACCAAGAGACCCAGTACTTC
CASSEYGGNQETQYF
>.|many|TRBV10-3|TRBJ2-5
TGTGCCATCAGTGAGTCGACTGGTCAAACTGGGACCCAGTACTTC
CAISESTGQTGTQYF
>.|many|TRBV4-1|TRBJ1-2
TGCGCCAGCAGCCAAGTAGGAATCGGTGGCTACACCTTC
CASSQVGIGGYTF
>.|many|TRBV18|TRBJ1-5
TGTGCCAGCTCACCCACTGGGGGAGATCAGCCCCAGCATTTT
CASSPTGGDQPQHF
>.|few|TRBV28|TRBJ2-7
TGTGCCAGCAGTGCCCAAGGACTATTCCACGAGCAGTACTTC
CASSAQGLFHEQYF
>.|many|TRBV9|TRBJ1-1
TGTGCCAGCAGCGTAGACCTTGGGGCTGAAGCTTTCTTT
CASSVDLGAEAFF
>TRBD2|many|TRBV30|TRBJ2-7
TGTGCCTGGAGTCCAATCCTCCGGGGACTAAGATTCGAGCAGTACTTC
CAWSPILRGLRFEQYF
>TRBD1|many|TRBV20-1|TRBJ1-2
TGCAGTGCTCCGGGACAGCCGCTGAACTATGGCTACACCTTC
CSAPGQPLNYGYTF